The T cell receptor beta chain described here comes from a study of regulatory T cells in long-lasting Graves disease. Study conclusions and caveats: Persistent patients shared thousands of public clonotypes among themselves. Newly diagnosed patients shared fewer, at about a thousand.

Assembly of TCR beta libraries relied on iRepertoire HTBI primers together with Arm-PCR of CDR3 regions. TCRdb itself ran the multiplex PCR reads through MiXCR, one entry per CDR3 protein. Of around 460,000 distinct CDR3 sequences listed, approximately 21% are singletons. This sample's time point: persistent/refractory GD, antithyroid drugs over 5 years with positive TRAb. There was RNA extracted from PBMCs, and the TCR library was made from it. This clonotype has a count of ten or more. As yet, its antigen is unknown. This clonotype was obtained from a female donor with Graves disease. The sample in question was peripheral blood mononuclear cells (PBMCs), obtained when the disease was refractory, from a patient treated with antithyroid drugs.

The CDR3 spells CASGQSTEAFF. The CDR3 coding sequence is TGTGCCAGTGGACAGTCCACTGAAGCTTTCTTT. The rearrangement links TRBV2 to TRBJ1-1; weak D call: TRBD1 (6 bases). Germline V gene data show CDR1 as SNHLY and CDR2 as FYNNEI. The CDR3 runs 11 residues. V lost 9 bases and J lost 4, with 9 bases in between.